Included here is one T cell receptor beta chain sequence, with context. This sample was included in a study of Ad26.COV2.S vaccination and SARS-CoV-2 variants. This CDR3 region has 15 residues. With 5 bases removed from V and 0 bases from J, the gap between germline ends came to 8 bases. The germline V gene encodes CDR1 MNHEY and CDR2 SVGAGI. The treatment: over 15 received Ad26.COV2.S at low or high dose, single or two shots; 5 received placebo; per-sample allocation not given. Sampling happened 63 days after the first vaccine or placebo injection. Assay: immunoSEQ multiplex PCR; the TCRdb copy retains only in-frame clones and omits some. The sample records 350,000 to 500,000 clones, around nine tenths being singletons.

The chain employs TRBV6-5 and TRBJ1-6; D ambiguous. This specimen consisted of peripheral blood, obtained in a trial of Ad26.COV2.S vaccine versus placebo. The sequence was collected from a person aged 18-65 years who received the Ad26.COV2.S COVID-19 vaccine or a placebo. The CDR3 DNA reads as TGTGCCAGCAGTCGCAGAAGCTCCTATAATTCACCCCTCCACTTT. This codes for CASSRRSSYNSPLHF.